This T cell receptor (beta chain) was recorded in a study of monozygotic twins with inflammatory bowel disease. The CDR3 runs to 16 residues. CDR1 and CDR2 from the germline V gene are SEHNR and FQNEAQ (reference sequence). The UMIs carried a 6-nucleotide sample barcode, and they were added by template switching. TCRdb re-called the 5' RACE reads, yielding one record per CDR3 amino acid sequence without DNA. This repertoire comprises 120,000 to 150,000 distinct CDR3 sequences; its ten largest clones make up 2.4%. Worth noting for this clonotype: Its antigen is unknown.

Study-level points and caveats: Researchers report that IBD patients shared fewer clonotypes with others than healthy twins, especially amid disease activity.

The sequencing input was blood. The V and J genes are TRBV7-9 and TRBJ2-7; the TRBD1 assignment by TCRdb is unverifiable without DNA. The sequence derives from a human donor with ulcerative colitis or Crohn's disease, or a healthy co-twin of an affected twin (not recorded which). The chain's CDR3 is CASSLAPGQGTYEQYF.